Listed here are 26 T cell receptor beta chains from one sample, sequenced in a study of T and B cells in COVID-19 patients. Multiplex PCR with BIOMED2 TRB-A/B primer pools amplified TRB rearrangements. MiXCR, run by TCRdb on the multiplex PCR reads, gives a single entry per CDR3 protein. The table has tens of thousands of distinct CDR3 sequences, over 25% seen once. Each TRB amplification used roughly 230-550 ng of genomic DNA from blood. Sequencing was done on a sample of blood. The origin of the receptors is a human donor who had recovered from COVID-19.

V and J are TRBV6-2 or TRBV6-3 and TRBJ1-1; a weak D match, TRBD1 (6 bases). V was shortened by 6 bases and J by 6 bases, with 20 bases between the two germline ends. The CDR3 contains 15 residues. Germline assignment: CDR1 MNHEY and CDR2 SVGEGT. The CDR3 spells CASSRNLLGGSEAFF. In DNA, the CDR3 is TGTGCCAGCAGCCGCAACCTCCTAGGGGGATCTGAAGCTTTCTTT.

This clonotype was observed many times. The chain uses TRBV19 and TRBJ1-2; D gene ambiguous. The CDR3 contains 11 residues. Germline V lookup: CDR1 LNHDA, CDR2 SQIVND (reference sequence). Deletions cut 10 bases from V and 0 bases from J, with 6 bases between. The CDR3 sequence is CATDSNYGYTF. CDR3 nucleotides: TGTGCCACCGACTCTAACTATGGCTACACCTTC.

Relative to its sample, this clonotype is medium-sized. The rearrangement uses TRBV29-1 and TRBJ2-2; D perhaps matches TRBD2 (6 bases). Germline values: CDR1 SQVTM, CDR2 ANQGSEA. V was pared by 4 bases and J by 2 bases, with 17 bases between. The CDR3 has 16 residues. The DNA of the CDR3 is TGCAGCGTTGTCCATGGGACTTCCACCAACACCGGGGAGCTGTTTTTT. Residues: CSVVHGTSTNTGELFF.

This clonotype was recorded a few times. V gene TRBV6-5 combines with J gene TRBJ1-4; D is undetermined. Germline V gene sequence: CDR1 MNHEY, CDR2 SVGAGI. Trimming shortened V by 0 bases and J by 5 bases, and 7 bases separated the two germline ends. CDR3 length: 14 residues. As DNA, the CDR3 is TGTGCCAGCAGTTACTCGAGGCAGAATGAAAAACTGTTTTTT. It is translated as CASSYSRQNEKLFF.

V gene TRBV5-1 combines with J gene TRBJ2-1; possible D gene TRBD2, 5 bases. Germline V CDR1 and CDR2: SGHRS, YFSETQ. The CDR3 has 15 amino acids. Deletions cut 0 bases from V and 7 bases from J, with 14 bases between. This CDR3 is CASSLVGDSSNEQFF. Here the CDR3 DNA reads TGCGCCAGCAGCTTGGTCGGGGATAGTTCTAATGAGCAGTTCTTC.

This clonotype was seen a handful of times. This rearrangement joins TRBV27 to TRBJ1-5, with D tentatively TRBD1 (5 bases). V lost 6 bases and J 6 bases, leaving 15 bases between the germline ends. CDR3 length equals 14 residues. Germline loops: CDR1 MNHEY, CDR2 SMNVEV (reference sequence). CDR3 in amino acids: CASRRMSGTQPQHF. CDR3 nucleotide sequence: TGTGCCAGCAGGAGAATGTCAGGGACTCAGCCCCAGCATTTT.

This rearrangement joins TRBV27 to TRBJ1-2; TRBD1 agrees at 9 bases. Germline lookup yields CDR1 MNHEY and CDR2 SMNVEV (reference sequence). The CDR3 is 13 residues long. V lost 5 bases, J lost 8 bases, and 6 bases stayed unmatched. In DNA form, the CDR3 reads TGTGCCAGCAGTCCAAGGACAGGGGTCGGCTACACCTTC. Translating gives CASSPRTGVGYTF.

Relative to its sample, this clonotype is medium-sized. The rearrangement links TRBV29-1 to TRBJ2-2, with a tentative D call TRBD2 (5 bases). Trimming took 7 bases from V and 6 from J, leaving 6 bases between them. The CDR3 has 10 residues. The V gene's germline CDR1 is SQVTM and CDR2 ANQGSEA. CDR3 amino acids: CSARAGELFF. DNA of the CDR3: TGCAGCGCGAGGGCCGGGGAGCTGTTTTTT.

The J gene is TRBJ1-2, the V gene TRBV6-6, with a weak D call TRBD1 (6 bases). Trimming cost V 5 bases and J 3 bases, with 16 bases left between them. CDR3 length: 15 residues. CDR1 and CDR2 (germline): MNHNY, SVGAGI (reference sequence). The CDR3 nucleotides are TGTGCCAGCAGTGACCCACAGGGTGGGGACTATGGCTACACCTTC. Its translation is CASSDPQGGDYGYTF.

The V call is TRBV19, the J call TRBJ2-1, with 10 positions matching TRBD2. The junction had 10 bases not matched to a gene; V was cut back by 5 bases and J by 9 bases. The CDR3 sequence is 15 residues long. The germline CDR1 and CDR2 sequences are LNHDA and SQIVND (reference sequence). The CDR3 DNA sequence: TGTGCCAGTAGTTTCGGGGCTAGCGGGGGAGGTGAGCAGTTCTTC. Amino acid sequence: CASSFGASGGGEQFF.

This clonotype was seen only a few times. The chain employs TRBV18 and TRBJ2-2; D ambiguous. CDR3 size: 14 residues. The germline V and J ends were trimmed by 4 bases and 6 bases, with 12 bases remaining between them. From germline, CDR1 is KGHSH and CDR2 LQKENI. CDR3 sequence: CASSQESQSGELFF. Here the CDR3 DNA reads TGTGCCAGCTCACAAGAAAGTCAATCCGGGGAGCTGTTTTTT.

Relative to its sample, this clonotype is medium-sized. The rearrangement joins TRBV11-3 to TRBJ2-2, with D perhaps given as TRBD1 or TRBD2 (6 bases each). The CDR3 is 14 amino acids. The ends were cut back, 9 bases at V and 1 base at J, with 12 bases in the middle. In germline, CDR1 is SGHNT, CDR2 YENEEA. The CDR3 region is CASRGAGNTGELFF. The CDR3 DNA sequence: TGTGCCAGTAGGGGGGCAGGGAACACCGGGGAGCTGTTTTTT.

This chain joins TRBV11-3 and TRBJ1-3; unclear D gene. Germline CDR1 is SGHNT and CDR2 is YENEEA. The CDR3 has 13 amino acids. With 3 bases removed from V and 9 bases from J, the gap between germline ends came to 12 bases. The CDR3 region is CASSFEMESTIYF. The CDR3 bases are TGTGCCAGCAGCTTCGAGATGGAAAGCACCATATATTTT.

This clonotype occurred a few times. V gene TRBV5-1 combines with J gene TRBJ2-3; 10 positions agree with TRBD2. CDR3 length: 14 residues. The ends lost 1 base at V and 4 bases at J; junction bases unmatched: 0. Germline V gene lookup returns CDR1 SGHRS and CDR2 YFSETQ. The CDR3 DNA sequence: TGCGCCAGCAGCTTGCTAGCGGGGGCAGATACGCAGTATTTT. Residues: CASSLLAGADTQYF.

The V and J genes are TRBV7-9 and TRBJ1-2; 7 bases match TRBD1. CDR1 is SEHNR and CDR2 is FQNEAQ in the germline V gene (reference sequence). V lost 4 bases to trimming and J lost 7 bases; unmatched junction nucleotides: 6. The CDR3 is 13 residues long. The CDR3 here is CASSSRQGFGYTF. CDR3 bases: TGTGCCAGCAGCTCTCGACAGGGCTTTGGCTACACCTTC.

This clonotype was seen only a few times. The CDR3 sequence is CASSSQGGDTEAFF. CDR3 sequence (DNA): TGCGCCAGCAGCTCGCAGGGTGGGGACACTGAAGCTTTCTTT. This chain uses TRBV5-1 with TRBJ1-1; possible D gene TRBD1, 5 bases. This CDR3 is 14 amino acids long. V was pared by 3 bases and J by 3 bases, with 12 bases between. Looked up from germline, CDR1 is SGHRS and CDR2 is YFSETQ.

The rearrangement joins TRBV30 to TRBJ2-1; 7 bases are a match to TRBD2. CDR1 is GTSNPN, CDR2 SVGIG, per germline (reference sequence). The CDR3 spans 16 residues. Unmatched junction bases numbered 8, after V lost 1 base and J lost 2 bases. The chain's CDR3 is CAWSGPGGRTYNEQFF. The CDR3 DNA is TGTGCCTGGAGTGGGCCCGGGGGGAGGACCTACAATGAGCAGTTCTTC.

This clonotype is a singleton in its sample. This chain uses TRBV21-1 with TRBJ2-7; the table's D call, TRBD2, has no DNA check behind it. TRBV21-1 is a pseudogene segment. The CDR3 consists of 15 residues. The DNA for the CDR3 is TGTGCCAGCAGGGCTAGCGGGAGACCGTCCTACGAGCAGTACTTC. This translates into CASRASGRPSYEQYF.

This clonotype was counted at least ten times. The chain recombines TRBV6-5 with TRBJ2-1; D perhaps matches TRBD2 (5 bases). The CDR3 contains 16 residues. Trimming removed 5 bases from V and 2 bases from J, with 16 bases in between. The V gene's germline CDR1 is MNHEY and CDR2 SVGAGI. CDR3 bases: TGTGCCAGCAGTGAGCAACCTAGCTCGACCTACAATGAGCAGTTCTTC. Amino acid sequence: CASSEQPSSTYNEQFF.

The rearrangement uses TRBV20-1 and TRBJ2-7, with D unresolved. The CDR3 is 14 residues long. Trimming removed 3 bases at V and 4 bases at J, with 16 bases between. Germline values: CDR1 DFQATT, CDR2 SNEGSKA (reference sequence). The CDR3 region has the DNA TGCAGTGCTAGGACGGTAGGGAATGGATACGAGCAGTACTTC. It codes for CSARTVGNGYEQYF.

In its sample, this clonotype is medium-sized. The gene calls are TRBV5-5 and TRBJ1-6, with 7 bases that match TRBD1. CDR1 and CDR2 (germline): SGHKS, YYEKEE (reference sequence). J lost 11 bases, V lost 4 bases, and 9 bases had no gene match. The CDR3 is 14 residues long. DNA for the CDR3: TGTGCCAGCAGCGCGCCGGGACAGTTTACACCCCTCCACTTT. Translated, it gives CASSAPGQFTPLHF.

The V gene is TRBV6-6, the J gene TRBJ1-2; D ambiguous. The ends were cut back, 2 bases at V and 8 bases at J, with 9 bases in the middle. The CDR3 loop spans 12 amino acids. Germline V gives CDR1 MNHNY, CDR2 SVGAGI (reference sequence). The CDR3 protein is CASSYPGEGYTF. In DNA form, the CDR3 reads TGTGCCAGCAGTTACCCCGGTGAGGGCTACACCTTC.

The sample holds a few counts of this clonotype. V gene TRBV24-1 combines with J gene TRBJ2-5; 8 bases match TRBD1. The germline CDR1 and CDR2 sequences are KGHDR and SFDVKD. The CDR3 length is 16 residues. V gave up 6 bases and J gave up 0 bases; unmatched junction bases: 8. CDR3 sequence (DNA): TGTGCCACCAGTACCTTGACAGGGGTCGACCAAGAGACCCAGTACTTC. Translating it yields CATSTLTGVDQETQYF.

This clonotype was picked up many times. The V gene is TRBV6-5, the J gene TRBJ2-7, with a weak D call TRBD2 (6 bases). CDR1 MNHEY and CDR2 SVGAGI come from the germline V gene. This CDR3 contains 17 residues. Trimming removed 2 bases from V and 1 base from J, with 18 bases in between. In DNA form, the CDR3 reads TGTGCCAGCAGTTACGCGTTAGCGGTGGAACGTTCCTACGAGCAGTACTTC. Protein: CASSYALAVERSYEQYF.

This chain links TRBV15 with TRBJ2-7, with D unclear. V was shortened by 0 bases and J by 2 bases, with 8 bases between the two germline ends. The CDR3 covers 14 residues. Germline CDR1 is LNHNV and CDR2 is YYDKDF (reference sequence). The CDR3 spells CATSRDPAAYEQYF. The DNA of the CDR3 is TGTGCCACCAGCAGAGATCCGGCCGCCTACGAGCAGTACTTC.

The V and J genes are TRBV24-1 and TRBJ2-7, with D possibly TRBD1 on 5 matching bases. The CDR3 is 12 amino acids. The V gene lost 5 bases and the J gene lost 3 bases, with 7 bases spanning the gap. Germline V CDR1 and CDR2: KGHDR, SFDVKD. The CDR3 here is CATSAQGYEQYF. The DNA of the CDR3 is TGTGCCACCAGTGCTCAGGGCTACGAGCAGTACTTC.